This TCR beta chain originates from a study of CD8 T cells in ankylosing spondylitis. By quantitative 5'-RACE with molecular barcodes, the TCR beta libraries were made. TCRdb reprocessed the 5' RACE reads via MiXCR and lists one record per CDR3 protein. The table records 390,000 or so distinct CDR3 sequences, 20% to 25% of them present only once. Trimming pared 0 bases from V and 6 bases from J, leaving 15 bases between. The CDR3 contains 16 residues. Germline CDR1 and CDR2: SGHAT and FQDESV (reference sequence). Broader study findings: The study looked at matched synovial fluid samples from ankylosing spondylitis patients. Disease-linked clones were reported to be significantly enriched there. Ankylosing spondylitis blood appeared to be characterized by a TCR beta motif of about eight highly homologous variants. CD8+ by phenotype, disease-linked clones were relatively rare in peripheral blood.

The sample holds a few counts of this clonotype. Its antigen is currently unknown. This clonotype originated in a male donor with ankylosing spondylitis. Sequencing input: blood, either unsorted or a sorted T cell fraction (not recorded which). V gene TRBV11-1 combines with J gene TRBJ2-1; D tentatively reads TRBD1 or TRBD2 (5 bases each). DNA for the CDR3: TGTGCCAGCAGCTTAGCAGGGGAGAGGGTTCCCAATGAGCAGTTCTTC. It is translated as CASSLAGERVPNEQFF.